What follows is one T cell receptor beta chain and its context. This record comes from a study of sequential checkpoint blockade in melanoma. Profiled with immunoSEQ multiplex PCR; TCRdb holds only in-frame clones, not every one. The table shows about 18,000 clones, with around 72% occurring only once. Treatment reported: randomized to nivolumab then ipilimumab (arm A) or the reverse (arm B). This sample comprised tumor tissue (inferred from file names), obtained from a patient given nivolumab and ipilimumab in sequence. This clonotype was obtained from a human donor with melanoma.

The CDR3 region has the DNA TGTGCCAGCACCCTGTTGTTAGGCCTAAGTCCCGGGGCCAACGTCCTGACTTTC. Translation gives CASTLLLGLSPGANVLTF. The V and J genes are TRBV6-8 and TRBJ2-6; D is ambiguous. This CDR3 has 18 amino acids. The germline V gene encodes CDR1 MNHGY and CDR2 SAAAGT. Trimming took 7 bases from V and 4 from J, leaving 23 bases between them.